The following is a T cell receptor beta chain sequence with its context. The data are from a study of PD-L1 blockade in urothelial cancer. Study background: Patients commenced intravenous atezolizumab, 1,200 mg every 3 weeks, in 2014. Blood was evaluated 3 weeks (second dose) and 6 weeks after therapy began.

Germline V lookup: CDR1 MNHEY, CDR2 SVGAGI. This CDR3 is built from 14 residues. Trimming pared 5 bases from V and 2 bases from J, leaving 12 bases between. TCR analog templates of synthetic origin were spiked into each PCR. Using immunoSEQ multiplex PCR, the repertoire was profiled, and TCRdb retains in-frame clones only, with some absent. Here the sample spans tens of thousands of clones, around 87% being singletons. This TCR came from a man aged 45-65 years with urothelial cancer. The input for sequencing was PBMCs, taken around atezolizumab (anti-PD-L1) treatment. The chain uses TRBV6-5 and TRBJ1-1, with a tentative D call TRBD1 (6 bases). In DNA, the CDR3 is TGTGCCAGCAGTGCAAGGACAGCTAACACTGAAGCTTTCTTT. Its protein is CASSARTANTEAFF.